These 20 T cell receptor beta chains were all obtained from the same sample, sequenced in a study of shared clonotypes between healthy human individuals. Sequencing was performed with immunoSEQ multiplex PCR; in TCRdb, only in-frame clones are kept and a portion is missing. Of around 1,000,000 clones in the sample, around 77% were seen once. The sample consisted of memory CD4+ T cells from PBMCs. The sample's subset: CD45RA-negative fraction. The receptor source for this set is a man between 18 and 35 years old in good health. Some clones in this sample may be carry-over from other donors' samples.

The chain couples TRBV28 to TRBJ1-5, with TRBD1 identical over 7 bases. After removal of 5 bases from V and 3 bases from J, the junction contained 7 bases not matched to a gene. The CDR3 is made up of 15 amino acids. Per germline, CDR1 MDHEN and CDR2 SYDVKM. The CDR3 reads CASSGTEEDNQPQHF. The CDR3 bases are TGTGCCAGCAGTGGGACAGAAGAGGACAATCAGCCCCAGCATTTT.

J is TRBJ1-1 and V is TRBV27; perhaps TRBD1 as D (5 bases). The CDR3 length is 14 residues. Germline V gives CDR1 MNHEY, CDR2 SMNVEV (reference sequence). V was clipped by 3 bases and J by 1 base, with 9 bases between them. The CDR3 protein is CASSFLGQNTEAFF. Written as DNA, the CDR3 is TGTGCCAGCAGTTTTCTGGGGCAGAACACTGAAGCTTTCTTT.

The V and J genes are TRBV18 and TRBJ1-5; D possibly corresponds to TRBD1 (5 bases). Trimming took 0 bases from V and 6 from J, leaving 18 bases between them. The CDR3 contains 17 residues. The germline V gene has CDR1 KGHSH and CDR2 LQKENI. The CDR3, as DNA: TGTGCCAGCTCACCACCGGGGTCTGAGGGACTAGGTCAGCCCCAGCATTTT. Translation gives CASSPPGSEGLGQPQHF.

As to this clone: Other nucleotide sequences in the sample specify the same CDR3. V usage is TRBV19 and J usage is TRBJ2-1; D uncertain. The germline CDR1 and CDR2 sequences are LNHDA and SQIVND (reference sequence). Trimming cost V 1 base and J 5 bases, with 6 bases left between them. The CDR3 totals 13 residues. The CDR3: CASSIARDNEQFF. CDR3 coding DNA: TGTGCCAGTAGTATAGCACGGGACAATGAGCAGTTCTTC.

The rearrangement joins TRBV7-3 to TRBJ2-7; 7 bases are a match to TRBD2. This CDR3 has 14 amino acids. The germline gives CDR1 SGHTA, CDR2 FQGTGA. V lost 7 bases and J lost 3; bases outside the gene matches: 9. The CDR3 DNA follows: TGTGCCAGCATGCGGGAGCCTAATAGCTACGAGCAGTACTTC. Its translation is CASMREPNSYEQYF.

The chain recombines TRBV6-4 with TRBJ2-7, with D perhaps being TRBD1 or TRBD2 (6 bases each). Germline loops: CDR1 MRHNA, CDR2 SNTAGT. The CDR3 runs to 15 residues. Trimming cost V 5 bases and J 2 bases, with 16 bases left between them. Written as DNA, the CDR3 is TGTGCCAGCAGTCCGGGGGCAGCGGCCACCTACGAGCAGTACTTC. Protein: CASSPGAAATYEQYF.

This CDR3 reads CASSQGWSSQTEAFF. CDR3 sequence (DNA): TGCGCCAGCAGCCAAGGTTGGTCAAGCCAGACTGAAGCTTTCTTT. This chain uses TRBV4-1 with TRBJ1-1; D gene ambiguous. Germline CDR1 is MGHRA and CDR2 is YSYEKL. V was shortened by 1 base and J by 5 bases, with 14 bases between the two germline ends. This CDR3 has 15 residues.

For the CDR3, the DNA is TGTGCCAGCAGTAACGTTAAGAAGCAGTACTTC. Translation gives CASSNVKKQYF. The J gene is TRBJ2-7, the V gene TRBV6-5; D remains ambiguous. Trimming stripped 5 bases from V and 8 bases from J, with 10 bases between. Germline V gene sequence: CDR1 MNHEY, CDR2 SVGAGI. The CDR3 runs to 11 residues.

This clone was observed at least ten times. The chain is built from TRBV30 and TRBJ2-3; 7 bases match TRBD2. The germline CDR1 and CDR2 sequences are GTSNPN and SVGIG (reference sequence). Trimming at V came to 5 bases and at J to 2 bases, leaving 10 bases not matched to a gene. This CDR3 has 15 residues. The CDR3 loop reads CAWGRGLGDTDTQYF. In nucleotides, the CDR3 is TGTGCCTGGGGGAGGGGATTAGGTGACACAGATACGCAGTATTTT.

The chain employs TRBV9 and TRBJ1-4; D ambiguous. V dropped 0 bases and J dropped 4 bases, with 7 bases sitting between them. CDR1 and CDR2 (germline): SGDLS, YYNGEE. This CDR3 is built from 14 residues. CDR3 DNA sequence: TGTGCCAGCAGCGTAGGGTGGGATAATGAAAAACTGTTTTTT. This encodes CASSVGWDNEKLFF.

The rearrangement joins TRBV28 to TRBJ2-2; perhaps TRBD2 as D (6 bases). Germline CDR1 is MDHEN and CDR2 is SYDVKM. V was shortened by 5 bases and J by 0 bases, with 10 bases between the two germline ends. The CDR3 consists of 15 residues. The CDR3 DNA follows: TGTGCCAGCAGTCCGGAGGGGCCGAACACCGGGGAGCTGTTTTTT. Amino acids: CASSPEGPNTGELFF. The full variable domain, with the rest looked up from reference TRBV28 and TRBJ2-2, is DVKVTQSSRYLVKRTGEKVFLECVQDMDHENMFWYRQDPGLGLRLIYFSYDVKMKEKGDIPEGYSVSREKKERFSLILESASTNQTSMYLCASSPEGPNTGELFFGEGSRLTVL.

The chain links TRBV28 to TRBJ2-3; 7 bases are a match to TRBD1. Trimming at V came to 6 bases and at J to 10 bases, leaving 16 bases not matched to a gene. The CDR3 has 15 amino acids. Germline V gene lookup returns CDR1 MDHEN and CDR2 SYDVKM. The CDR3 spells CASRPGGMRGMAQYF. The DNA for the CDR3 is TGTGCCAGCAGACCAGGGGGAATGAGAGGAATGGCGCAGTATTTT. The full variable domain, with the rest looked up from reference TRBV28 and TRBJ2-3, is DVKVTQSSRYLVKRTGEKVFLECVQDMDHENMFWYRQDPGLGLRLIYFSYDVKMKEKGDIPEGYSVSREKKERFSLILESASTNQTSMYLCASRPGGMRGMAQYFGPGTRLTVL.

The chain couples TRBV7-2 to TRBJ1-6; no firm D call. The CDR3 length is 13 residues. CDR1 and CDR2 from the germline V gene are SGHTA and FQGNSA. The V gene lost 1 base and the J gene lost 13 bases, with 11 bases spanning the gap. CDR3 residues: CASSLDGGHPLHF. The CDR3 coding sequence is TGTGCCAGCAGCTTAGATGGTGGCCATCCCCTCCACTTT. Combining the CDR3 with reference TRBV7-2 and TRBJ1-6 gives the whole variable domain GAGVSQSPSNKVTEKGKDVELRCDPISGHTALYWYRQSLGQGLEFLIYFQGNSAPDKSGLPSDRFSAERTGGSVSTLTIQRTQQEDSAVYLCASSLDGGHPLHFGNGTRLTVT.

The genes are TRBV11-2 and TRBJ2-5; no firm D call. The germline V gene has CDR1 SGHAT and CDR2 FQNNGV. V lost 11 bases and J 1 base, leaving 8 bases between the germline ends. The CDR3 extends over 11 amino acids. CDR3 DNA sequence: TGTGCCTCCCGGCTCCAAGAGACCCAGTACTTC. Its translation: CASRLQETQYF.

The sample holds a few counts of this clone. The chain combines TRBV5-1 with TRBJ1-1; TRBD1 aligns across 9 bases. The V gene's germline CDR1 is SGHRS and CDR2 YFSETQ. This CDR3 spans 14 amino acids. After removal of 7 bases from V and 3 bases from J, the junction contained 7 bases not matched to a gene. This chain's CDR3 is CASGLRQGDTEAFF. The CDR3 nucleotides are TGCGCCAGCGGACTAAGACAGGGGGACACTGAAGCTTTCTTT. Full variable domain (remainder filled in from reference TRBV5-1 and TRBJ1-1): KAGVTQTPRYLIKTRGQQVTLSCSPISGHRSVSWYQQTPGQGLQFLFEYFSETQRNKGNFPGRFSGRQFSNSRSEMNVSTLELGDSALYLCASGLRQGDTEAFFGQGTRLTVV.

This sequence joins TRBV4-1 and TRBJ2-1; TRBD1 matches 9 bases. The CDR3 runs 14 residues. The V gene's germline CDR1 is MGHRA and CDR2 YSYEKL. With 11 bases clipped from V and 6 bases from J, the junction kept 11 bases outside the gene matches. Here the CDR3 reads CASHRTGEANEQFF. The CDR3 DNA sequence: TGCGCCTCCCATAGGACAGGGGAGGCCAATGAGCAGTTCTTC.

The DNA for the CDR3 is TGTGCCAGCAGTCCTGAGGAAAAACTGTTTTTT. Translating it yields CASSPEEKLFF. The rearrangement links TRBV2 to TRBJ1-4; no clear D gene. Germline loops: CDR1 SNHLY, CDR2 FYNNEI. The CDR3 has 11 residues. The V and J ends lost 5 bases and 8 bases respectively, with 6 bases between them.

This chain joins TRBV9 and TRBJ1-4; D is perhaps TRBD1 (5 bases). Trimming left V 2 bases short and J 5 bases short, with 13 bases between. The CDR3 runs to 15 residues. The V gene's germline CDR1 is SGDLS and CDR2 YYNGEE. The CDR3 coding sequence is TGTGCCAGCAGCGTCAGTGGACAACGAAATGAAAAACTGTTTTTT. Protein sequence: CASSVSGQRNEKLFF.

J is TRBJ2-2 and V is TRBV6-5, with TRBD2 matching over 12 bases. CDR1 is MNHEY, CDR2 SVGAGI, per germline. The CDR3 totals 15 residues. V shed 7 bases, J shed 3 bases, and the junction held 3 bases outside the gene matches. The CDR3 loop is CASNRLAGDTGELFF. The CDR3 bases are TGTGCCAGCAATCGACTAGCGGGAGACACCGGGGAGCTGTTTTTT.

This chain links TRBV2 with TRBJ2-1; TRBD2 matches at 8 bases. J lost 16 bases, V lost 2 bases, and 13 bases had no gene match. From germline, CDR1 is SNHLY and CDR2 FYNNEI. The CDR3 sequence is 14 residues long. The CDR3 nucleotides read TGTGCCAGCAGTGAACGGCGGGGGGCCCCGGTAGAATTCTTC. Protein: CASSERRGAPVEFF.